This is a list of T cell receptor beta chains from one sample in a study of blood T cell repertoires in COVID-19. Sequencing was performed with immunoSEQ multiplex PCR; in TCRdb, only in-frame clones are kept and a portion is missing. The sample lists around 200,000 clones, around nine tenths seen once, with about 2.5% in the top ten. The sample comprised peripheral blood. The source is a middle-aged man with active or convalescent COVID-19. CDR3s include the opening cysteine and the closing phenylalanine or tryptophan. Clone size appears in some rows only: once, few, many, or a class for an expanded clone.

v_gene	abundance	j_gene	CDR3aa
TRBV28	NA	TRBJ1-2	CASSLGGYGYTF
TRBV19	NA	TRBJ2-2	CASSMRGGLNTGELFF
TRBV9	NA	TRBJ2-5	CASSVGIAGGYQETQYF
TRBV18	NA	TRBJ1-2	CASSPGPRSDYGYTF
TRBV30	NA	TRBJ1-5	CAWNGGETHQPQHF
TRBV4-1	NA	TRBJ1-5	CASSQEWVRGDQPQHF
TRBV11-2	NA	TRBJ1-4	CASSLGGQGEKLFF
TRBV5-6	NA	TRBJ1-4	CASSPGIREKLFF
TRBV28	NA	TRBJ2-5	CASSLMATRGQETQYF
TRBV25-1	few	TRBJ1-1	CASSETGGRSEAFF
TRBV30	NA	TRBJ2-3	CAWSGLAGARTDTQYF
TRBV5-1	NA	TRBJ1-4	CASSPTSGGGEKLFF
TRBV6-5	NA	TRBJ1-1	CASSHTELGDTEAFF
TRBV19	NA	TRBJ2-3	CASSIGTRTDTQYF
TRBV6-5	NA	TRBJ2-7	CASSLQSDRGHEQYF
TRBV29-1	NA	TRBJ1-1	CSGADRGEAFF
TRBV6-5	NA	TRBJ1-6	CASIGTGGNSPLHF
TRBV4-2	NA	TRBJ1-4	CASSREDRGDEKLFF
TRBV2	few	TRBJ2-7	CASSEERGPTYEQYF
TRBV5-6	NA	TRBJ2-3	CASSLGPGVTTDTQYF
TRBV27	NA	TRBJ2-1	CASRVNRDYNEQFF
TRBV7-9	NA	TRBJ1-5	CASSLGQGQPQHF
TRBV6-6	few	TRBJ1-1	CASSYTGGYTEAFF
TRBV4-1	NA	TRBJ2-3	CASSFPLRGGPDTQYF
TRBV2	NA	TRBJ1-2	CASSPGNYGYTF
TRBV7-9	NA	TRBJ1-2	CASSLSSGGNGYTF
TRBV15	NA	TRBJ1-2	CATSHTGTPGYTF
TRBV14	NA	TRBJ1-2	CASSDELQGNYGYTF
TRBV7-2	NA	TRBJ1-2	CASSSGTGISTF
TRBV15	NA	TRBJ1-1	CATSKGQGYGRLEAFF
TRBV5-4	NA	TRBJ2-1	CASSLGGGAYNEQFF
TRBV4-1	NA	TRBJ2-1	CASSPQRLGLGWYEGQFF
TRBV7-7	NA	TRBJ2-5	CASSLQVGPLETQYF
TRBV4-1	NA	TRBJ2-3	CASSPWTSGGTGTQYF
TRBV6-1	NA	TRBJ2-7	CASSDIPGTGVHEQYF
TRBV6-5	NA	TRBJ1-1	CASMSTEAFF
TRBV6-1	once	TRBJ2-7	CASSEHRGEQYF
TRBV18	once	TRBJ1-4	CASSPRQGDEKLFF
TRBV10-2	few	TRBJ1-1	CASSEGGREVIGNTEAFF
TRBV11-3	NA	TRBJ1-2	CASSRSRTGDGYTF
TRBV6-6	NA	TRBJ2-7	CASSPTGLNEQYF
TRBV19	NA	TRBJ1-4	CASRSDRAGEKLFF
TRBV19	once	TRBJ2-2	CAAAPVNTGELFF
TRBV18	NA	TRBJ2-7	CASSRSGTGLSYEQYF
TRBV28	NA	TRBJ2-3	CASSLSGGIDTQYF
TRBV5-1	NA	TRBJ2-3	CASSAGQGGTDTQYF
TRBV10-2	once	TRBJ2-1	CASSPGFNEQFF
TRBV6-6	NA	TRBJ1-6	CASKPQGSNSPLHF
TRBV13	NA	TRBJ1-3	CASSSDRESSGNTIYF
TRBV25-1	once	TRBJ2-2	CASSSTPGQGIIGELFF
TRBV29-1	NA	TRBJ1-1	CSVLRTRGYTEAFF
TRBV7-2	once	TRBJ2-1	CASSLGPQGGGEQFF
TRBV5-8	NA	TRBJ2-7	CASSSRQGVYEQYF